Each of the 27 T cell receptor beta chains below was sequenced from the same sample in a study of spatial heterogeneity in lung cancer. The time point is: sample taken at primary tumor resection. Extraction of whole RNA from tumor, nontumor lung or frozen PBMC preceded unsorted sequencing. TCRdb re-called the 5' RACE reads through MiXCR, storing one row per CDR3 protein. This table has some 2,000 distinct CDR3 sequences, 10% to 15% appearing once. This specimen consisted of normal lung tissue next to the tumor, obtained at surgery. The receptor source for this set is a male donor with early-stage non-small cell lung cancer.

A remark on this clonotype: Being off target in a library aimed at alpha chains, this beta chain has a size of little meaning. The chain is built from TRBV5-4 and TRBJ1-2; 9 nucleotides match TRBD1. Unmatched junction bases numbered 6, after V lost 8 bases and J lost 4 bases. The CDR3 runs 13 residues. CDR1 SGHNT and CDR2 YYREEE come from the germline V gene (reference sequence). In DNA form, the CDR3 reads TGTGCCAGTAGGGACAGGGCCACCTATGGCTACACCTTC. Translation: CASRDRATYGYTF.

Of note for this clonotype: This beta chain is a stray sequence in a library constructed for alpha chains; its clone size is not meaningful. The chain employs TRBV3-1 and TRBJ2-2; 9 nucleotides match TRBD2. Germline CDR1 LGHDT, CDR2 YNNKEL (reference sequence). This CDR3 has 13 residues. After removal of 9 bases from V and 6 bases from J, the junction contained 5 bases not matched to a gene. CDR3 coding DNA: TGTGCCAGTGGGACTAGCAGTTCCGGGGAGCTGTTTTTT. Amino acids: CASGTSSSGELFF.

The sample holds a few counts of this clonotype. Because this beta chain is a stray read in a library intended to capture alpha chains, its abundance should not be given much weight. The CDR3 DNA reads TGCAGCGGCAGCCGGGACAGGGGGCCAGGGGCCAACGTCCTGACTTTC. Its protein product is CSGSRDRGPGANVLTF. The rearrangement joins TRBV29-1 to TRBJ2-6, with 12 nucleotides matching TRBD1. Losses at the gene ends were 7 bases for V and 4 bases for J; bases not matched to a gene: 8. The CDR3 has 16 residues. The V gene's germline CDR1 is SQVTM and CDR2 ANQGSEA. The complete variable domain, with remaining parts taken from reference TRBV29-1 and TRBJ2-6, reads SAVISQKPSRDICQRGTSLTIQCQVDSQVTMMFWYRQQPGQSLTLIATANQGSEATYESGFVIDKFPISRPNLTFSTLTVSNMSPEDSSIYLCSGSRDRGPGANVLTFGAGSRLTVL.

This clonotype has a handful of counts. This beta chain was picked up by a library intended for alpha chains and is off target, so its count carries little meaning. The chain employs TRBV20-1 and TRBJ1-5; no firm D call. V was trimmed by 6 bases and J by 4 bases, leaving 16 bases between them. Germline CDR1 DFQATT, CDR2 SNEGSKA (reference sequence). The CDR3 is 14 amino acids. The CDR3 region has the DNA TGCAGTGCCCTCCACCCCAGCGGAAATCAGCCCCAGCATTTT. This gives the protein CSALHPSGNQPQHF.

This clonotype is judged medium-sized. This beta chain slipped into a library made for alpha chains as a stray read, so its size is not meaningful. The chain joins TRBV2 to TRBJ2-1, with D possibly TRBD2 on 6 matching bases. Trimming stripped 6 bases from V and 8 bases from J, with 17 bases between. There are 14 residues in the CDR3. Germline values: CDR1 SNHLY, CDR2 FYNNEI. This CDR3 is CASRRSGDFYEQFF. The CDR3 DNA is TGTGCCAGCAGACGTTCGGGAGATTTTTATGAGCAGTTCTTC.

By its share, this clonotype is medium-sized. This beta chain was picked up by a library intended for alpha chains and is off target, so its count carries little meaning. The V and J genes are TRBV25-1 and TRBJ2-7, with D unresolved. The CDR3 covers 14 residues. Germline CDR1 is MGHDK and CDR2 is SYGVNS. Trimming removed 4 bases from V and 0 bases from J, with 10 bases in between. CDR3: CASSGPESSYEQYF. The CDR3 nucleotides read TGTGCCAGCAGTGGGCCGGAAAGCTCCTACGAGCAGTACTTC.

This clonotype is termed medium-sized. Being off target in a library aimed at alpha chains, this beta chain has a size of little meaning. The chain recombines TRBV5-5 with TRBJ2-2; 7 nucleotides agree with TRBD1. The CDR3 consists of 14 residues. Trimming at V came to 1 base and at J to 5 bases, leaving 2 bases not matched to a gene. Germline-derived CDR1 and CDR2 are SGHKS and YYEKEE (reference sequence). The DNA for the CDR3 is TGTGCCAGCAGCTTGTCCAGGGGGACCGGGGAGCTGTTTTTT. Residues: CASSLSRGTGELFF.

To note about this clonotype: Because the library targeted alpha chains, this beta chain is an off-target read whose size means little. V gene TRBV2 combines with J gene TRBJ2-1; weak D call: TRBD2 (6 bases). Trimming removed 9 bases from V and 9 bases from J, with 18 bases in between. This CDR3 region has 13 residues. Germline CDR1 and CDR2: SNHLY and FYNNEI. Here the CDR3 reads CARGLGGVTEQFF. The CDR3 coding sequence is TGTGCCAGGGGGTTAGGAGGGGTGACTGAGCAGTTCTTC.

By proportion, this clonotype is medium-sized. This beta chain represents an off-target read in a library built for alpha chains; its size is of limited meaning. The rearrangement uses TRBV27 and TRBJ2-5, with 7 bases lining up with TRBD1. Germline lookup yields CDR1 MNHEY and CDR2 SMNVEV (reference sequence). The CDR3 sequence is 14 residues long. With 6 bases clipped from V and 10 bases from J, the junction kept 14 bases outside the gene matches. The CDR3 coding sequence is TGTGCCAGCAGGGAGACAGGGACGAAAGGGGTCCAGTACTTC. It specifies CASRETGTKGVQYF.

By sample share, this clonotype is large. Found in a library prepared for alpha chains, this beta chain is an off-target read, and its abundance has little meaning. The CDR3 DNA is TGTGCCAGCTCACAGTTACCTGGGGCCAACGTCCTGACTTTC. It yields the protein CASSQLPGANVLTF. The chain couples TRBV6-2 or TRBV6-3 to TRBJ2-6; no clear D gene. The CDR3 length is 14 residues. The germline V gene encodes CDR1 MNHEY and CDR2 SVGEGT. The ends were cut back, 8 bases at V and 2 bases at J, with 10 bases in the middle.

This clonotype has only a few counts. This beta chain slipped into a library made for alpha chains as a stray read, so its size is not meaningful. The chain carries TRBV7-2 and TRBJ2-7, with TRBD2 matching 7 bases. The CDR3 is 14 residues long. In germline, CDR1 is SGHTA, CDR2 FQGNSA. The trim removed 1 base at V and 1 base at J, leaving 1 base unmatched. The CDR3 DNA reads TGTGCCAGCAGCTTAGTGGGGGGGTCCTACGAGCAGTACTTC. Its protein product is CASSLVGGSYEQYF.

This clonotype appeared many times. As an off-target read in a library built for alpha chains, this beta chain has a frequency of little significance. The chain recombines TRBV9 with TRBJ1-3, with TRBD1 as a possible D gene (5 bases). CDR3 length: 16 residues. With 4 bases removed from V and 7 bases from J, the gap between germline ends came to 21 bases. Germline CDR1 reads SGDLS; CDR2 reads YYNGEE. CDR3 protein: CASSLAGALRGNTIYF. The CDR3 nucleotides read TGTGCCAGCAGCCTAGCCGGGGCCCTCCGGGGGAACACCATATATTTT.

By its share, this clonotype is medium-sized. This beta chain turned up in a library designed for alpha chains; as an off-target read, its abundance says little. J is TRBJ2-2 and V is TRBV27; no firm D call. This CDR3 comprises 14 residues. Germline assignment: CDR1 MNHEY and CDR2 SMNVEV (reference sequence). V lost 3 bases, J lost 7 bases, and 12 bases lay in between. CDR3 loop: CASSLAASVGELFF. Here the CDR3 DNA reads TGTGCCAGCAGTTTGGCAGCTTCCGTCGGGGAGCTGTTTTTT.

In this sample, this clonotype turned up a few times. The library was prepared for alpha chains; this beta chain is a stray read, so its frequency means little. For the CDR3, the DNA is TGTGCCAGCAGTAGGACTGCTAGCACAGATACGCAGTATTTT. Translated, it gives CASSRTASTDTQYF. The rearrangement links TRBV6-1 to TRBJ2-3; tentative D call: TRBD2 (5 bases). The CDR3 consists of 14 residues. The V and J ends lost 5 bases and 0 bases respectively, with 9 bases between them. Looked up from germline, CDR1 is MNHNS and CDR2 is SASEGT.

A single count supports this clonotype. This beta chain lies outside the target of a library built for alpha chains; its clone size means little. The chain combines TRBV7-2 with TRBJ2-1; D may be TRBD2 (7 bases). In germline, CDR1 is SGHTA, CDR2 FQGNSA. V gave up 10 bases and J gave up 11 bases, with 15 bases separating them. The CDR3 runs 11 residues. The CDR3 DNA is TGTGCCAACAGAGGGGGGGATCAGCAGTTCTTC. Translated: CANRGGDQQFF. Supplemented by reference TRBV7-2 and TRBJ2-1, the full variable domain reads GAGVSQSPSNKVTEKGKDVELRCDPISGHTALYWYRQSLGQGLEFLIYFQGNSAPDKSGLPSDRFSAERTGGSVSTLTIQRTQQEDSAVYLCANRGGDQQFFGPGTRLTVL.

By its share, this clonotype is medium-sized. A library prepared for alpha chains yielded this beta chain as an off-target read; its size is of little meaning. This chain uses TRBV20-1 with TRBJ2-1, with 9 bases matching TRBD2. Looked up from germline, CDR1 is DFQATT and CDR2 is SNEGSKA (reference sequence). This CDR3 is built from 14 residues. V gave up 2 bases and J gave up 4 bases; unmatched junction bases: 3. CDR3 coding DNA: TGCAGTGCTAGACCTAGCGGGATTTACAATGAGCAGTTCTTC. This gives the protein CSARPSGIYNEQFF.

By share, this clonotype counts as medium-sized. Being off target in a library aimed at alpha chains, this beta chain has a size of little meaning. The chain links TRBV28 to TRBJ2-2, with D maybe TRBD1 (5 bases). The germline V gene encodes CDR1 MDHEN and CDR2 SYDVKM. The CDR3 loop spans 15 amino acids. The V and J ends lost 6 bases and 4 bases respectively, with 15 bases between them. The CDR3 nucleotides are TGTGCCAGCAGCCTCTTTGGACACGGCACCGGGGAGCTGTTTTTT. Translating it yields CASSLFGHGTGELFF.

This clonotype qualifies as medium-sized. Since the library was made to target alpha chains, this beta chain is a stray read and its abundance is not meaningful. The chain couples TRBV12-3 or TRBV12-4 to TRBJ1-1, with a tentative D call TRBD1 (5 bases). CDR3 size: 15 residues. Between the trimmed V and J ends, which lost 4 bases and 1 base, there was a span of 13 bases. CDR3 loop: CASSYRQNANTEAFF. The CDR3 region has the DNA TGTGCCAGCAGTTACAGACAGAACGCGAACACTGAAGCTTTCTTT.

This clonotype is judged medium-sized. This beta chain slipped into a library made for alpha chains as a stray read, so its size is not meaningful. V and J are TRBV5-1 and TRBJ2-7; 8 bases align to TRBD1. Germline V CDR1 and CDR2: SGHRS, YFSETQ. The CDR3 loop spans 18 amino acids. V lost 0 bases and J lost 6; bases outside the gene matches: 17. The CDR3 DNA reads as TGCGCCAGCAGCTTGGGGACCCAAAGGACAGGGTATCATAGCGAGCAGTACTTC. Translating it yields CASSLGTQRTGYHSEQYF.

In its sample, this clonotype is medium-sized. This beta chain is an off-target read within a library intended for alpha chains, so its frequency means little. The chain carries TRBV24-1 and TRBJ2-3; D is unclear. This CDR3 is built from 14 residues. Germline lookup yields CDR1 KGHDR and CDR2 SFDVKD. Deletions cut 7 bases from V and 0 bases from J, with 10 bases between. The CDR3 bases are TGTGCCACCAGCAGTGAACCTAGCACAGATACGCAGTATTTT. It codes for CATSSEPSTDTQYF.

Relative to its sample, this clonotype is large (0.1 to 1%). With the library built for alpha chains, this beta chain is off target and its frequency is not meaningful. V is TRBV12-3 or TRBV12-4 and J is TRBJ1-5; D not certain. V was pared by 5 bases and J by 6 bases, with 14 bases between. The CDR3 covers 14 residues. CDR3: CASSVLGSPQPQHF. CDR3 nucleotide sequence: TGTGCCAGCAGTGTGCTGGGGTCGCCTCAGCCCCAGCATTTT.

This clonotype showed up many times. Because the library targeted alpha chains, this beta chain is an off-target read whose size means little. V usage is TRBV5-1 and J usage is TRBJ1-6, with TRBD1 matching over 9 bases. V shed 1 base, J shed 10 bases, and the junction held 6 bases outside the gene matches. The CDR3 is 15 amino acids. Germline V CDR1 and CDR2: SGHRS, YFSETQ. The CDR3 sequence is CASSLLQGARSPLHF. CDR3 sequence (DNA): TGCGCCAGCAGCTTGCTACAGGGGGCGCGGTCACCCCTCCACTTT.

This clonotype is medium-sized in the sample. With the library built for alpha chains, this beta chain is off target and its frequency is not meaningful. The chain is built from TRBV28 and TRBJ1-1; no definite D call. Deletions cut 5 bases from V and 11 bases from J, with 9 bases between. This CDR3 spans 10 amino acids. Germline V gives CDR1 MDHEN, CDR2 SYDVKM. CDR3 bases: TGTGCCAGCAGTGGACTTGTGGCTTTCTTT. This codes for CASSGLVAFF.

By proportion, this clonotype is medium-sized. In a library made to pick up alpha chains, this beta chain is a stray read with a size that means little. The chain carries TRBV28 and TRBJ2-3, with TRBD2 as a possible D gene (5 bases). The ends were cut back, 5 bases at V and 1 base at J, with 13 bases in the middle. The CDR3 covers 15 residues. Germline loops: CDR1 MDHEN, CDR2 SYDVKM. CDR3 region: CASSVTGYGTDTQYF. DNA for the CDR3: TGTGCCAGCAGTGTCACGGGATATGGCACAGATACGCAGTATTTT.

This clonotype is termed medium-sized. The library was designed around alpha chains, so this beta chain is a stray read whose abundance carries little weight. This chain connects TRBV6-2 or TRBV6-3 to TRBJ1-5; D might be TRBD1 (6 bases). Between the trimmed V and J ends, which lost 9 bases and 9 bases, there was a span of 18 bases. The CDR3 length is 13 residues. Germline CDR1 and CDR2: MNHEY and SVGEGT. The CDR3 loop reads CASTGQPTAPQHF. CDR3 DNA: TGTGCCAGTACCGGACAGCCCACGGCGCCCCAGCATTTT.

By share, this clonotype counts as medium-sized. A library prepared for alpha chains yielded this beta chain as an off-target read; its size is of little meaning. The chain has TRBV6-5 and TRBJ2-7; perhaps TRBD1 as D (5 bases). CDR3 length equals 16 residues. The germline V gene encodes CDR1 MNHEY and CDR2 SVGAGI. V lost 5 bases, J lost 0 bases, and 17 bases lay in between. The CDR3 DNA reads as TGTGCCAGCAGTCCTAGAGAGACCAGGGTCTCCTACGAGCAGTACTTC. Translating it yields CASSPRETRVSYEQYF.

Notes on this clonotype: This beta chain represents an off-target read in a library built for alpha chains; its size is of limited meaning. This sequence joins TRBV12-3 or TRBV12-4 and TRBJ1-4, with D possibly matching TRBD1 (5 bases). V was shortened by 5 bases and J by 7 bases, with 17 bases between the two germline ends. CDR3 length: 15 residues. The CDR3 here is CASSPMGWGGEKLFF. For the CDR3, the DNA is TGTGCCAGCAGTCCAATGGGCTGGGGGGGTGAAAAACTGTTTTTT.